The clone carrying this T cell receptor beta chain was found a few times. Its target is unknown. The CDR3 spans 18 residues. The trim removed 0 bases at V and 2 bases at J, leaving 9 bases unmatched. The germline V gene encodes CDR1 SGDLS and CDR2 YYNGEE. This record belongs to a study of molecular identifiers for immune sequencing clone quantification. About the study: The replicate experiment used RNA from roughly 20,000 or 100,000 naive CD8 cells. This RNA was split into five aliquots, and four of them were sequenced. Broader study findings: Over 99% of effector molecules, but under 1% in naive cells, were held by clones with more than 20 RNA copies.

From the PCR reads, TCRdb called clonotypes with MiXCR, one entry per CDR3 protein. The sample lists a few hundred thousand distinct CDR3 sequences; roughly 23% were seen once. The clonotype was recovered from a human donor in good health. Some libraries in this study had Jurkat cell RNA spiked in. V and J are TRBV9 and TRBJ2-3; 10 nucleotides line up with TRBD2. The sample taken for sequencing was naive CD8+ T cells from blood, with Jurkat cell RNA spiked in. Subset described: FACS-sorted CD8+CD4-CCR7+CD45RA+ naive T cells. CDR3 region: CASSVEGGTSAFTDTQYF. Here the CDR3 DNA reads TGTGCCAGCAGCGTAGAAGGAGGGACTAGCGCATTCACAGATACGCAGTATTTT. Based on the CDR3 plus reference TRBV9 and TRBJ2-3, the full variable domain is DSGVTQTPKHLITATGQRVTLRCSPRSGDLSVYWYQQSLDQGLQFLIQYYNGEERAKGNILERFSAQQFPDLHSELNLSSLELGDSALYFCASSVEGGTSAFTDTQYFGPGTRLTVL.